This T cell receptor (beta chain) was retrieved from a study of long-term antiretroviral therapy in people with HIV. CDR3 length: 15 residues. The V end was cut by 6 bases, the J end by 0 bases, with 12 bases between. Per the germline V gene, CDR1 is MNHNS and CDR2 is SASEGT. The libraries were made with immunoSEQ v3.0 at survey level. TCRdb's copy holds only in-frame clones and misses some; the assay was immunoSEQ multiplex PCR. The table shows under 45,000 clones, with 94% occurring only once. The rearrangement links TRBV6-1 to TRBJ1-3, with D possibly being TRBD1 (6 bases). The sample in question was unsorted PBMCs, obtained roughly 9.4 years after starting antiretroviral therapy. This TCR came from a man aged 30 to 39 with HIV. The CDR3 sequence is CASRPGQYSGNTIYF. The CDR3 nucleotides are TGTGCCAGCAGACCCGGACAGTACTCTGGAAACACCATATATTTT.